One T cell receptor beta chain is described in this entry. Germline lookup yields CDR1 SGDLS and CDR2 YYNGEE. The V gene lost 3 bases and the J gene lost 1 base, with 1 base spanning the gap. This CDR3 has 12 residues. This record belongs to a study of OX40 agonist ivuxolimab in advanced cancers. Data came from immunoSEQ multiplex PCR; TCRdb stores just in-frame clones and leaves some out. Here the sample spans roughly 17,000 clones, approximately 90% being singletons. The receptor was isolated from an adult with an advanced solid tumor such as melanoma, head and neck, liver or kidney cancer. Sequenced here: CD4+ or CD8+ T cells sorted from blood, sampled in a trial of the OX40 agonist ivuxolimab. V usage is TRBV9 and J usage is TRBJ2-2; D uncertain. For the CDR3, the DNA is TGTGCCAGCAGCGGGAACACCGGGGAGCTGTTTTTT. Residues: CASSGNTGELFF. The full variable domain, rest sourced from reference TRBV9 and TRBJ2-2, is DSGVTQTPKHLITATGQRVTLRCSPRSGDLSVYWYQQSLDQGLQFLIQYYNGEERAKGNILERFSAQQFPDLHSELNLSSLELGDSALYFCASSGNTGELFFGEGSRLTVL.